A selection of T cell receptor beta chains follows, all from one sample in a study of STAT3 mutations in large granular lymphocyte leukemia. Using immunoSEQ multiplex PCR, the repertoire was profiled, and TCRdb retains in-frame clones only, with some absent. The table shows over 10,000 clones, with 80% to 90% occurring only once. The sample was PBMCs. All receptors come from a human donor with T large granular lymphocyte leukemia. Some clones in this sample may be carry-over from other donors' samples. The CDR3 runs from the conserved cysteine through the conserved F or W. The D gene is left open where the match is weak. A clone size is listed for some rows: how often the clone was seen (once, few, many), or a class if it is expanded.

cdr3_length: 14; clone_size: few; j_call: TRBJ2-7; d_call: TRBD1; v_call: TRBV29-1; cdr3_nt: TGCAGCGTTACTAGACAGGGCAGTTTTTACGAGCAGTACTTC; cdr3_aa: CSVTRQGSFYEQYF
cdr3_length: 16; clone_size: -; j_call: TRBJ1-4; d_call: -; v_call: TRBV7-9; cdr3_nt: TGTGCCAGCAGCCGCATCAGGGATCTTGCGCAGGAAAAACTGTTTTTT; cdr3_aa: CASSRIRDLAQEKLFF
cdr3_length: 17; clone_size: -; j_call: TRBJ1-2; d_call: -; v_call: TRBV5-4; cdr3_nt: TGTGCCAGCAGCTTGCGGTTGACCCAAATCCCAACTATTGGCTACACCTTC; cdr3_aa: CASSLRLTQIPTIGYTF
cdr3_length: 14; clone_size: -; j_call: TRBJ2-4; d_call: -; v_call: TRBV5-4; cdr3_nt: TGTGCCAGCAGCTCCAGGGATACCAAAAACATTCAGTACTTC; cdr3_aa: CASSSRDTKNIQYF
cdr3_length: 13; clone_size: few; j_call: TRBJ2-7; d_call: TRBD1; v_call: TRBV19; cdr3_nt: TGTGCCAGTAGTAATTACAGGGGTGGCGAGCAGTACTTC; cdr3_aa: CASSNYRGGEQYF
cdr3_length: 13; clone_size: -; j_call: TRBJ1-1; d_call: -; v_call: TRBV7-2; cdr3_nt: TGTGCCAGCAGCCCGGGGCCAGACACTGAAGCTTTCTTT; cdr3_aa: CASSPGPDTEAFF
cdr3_length: 14; clone_size: -; j_call: TRBJ1-2; d_call: TRBD1; v_call: TRBV14; cdr3_nt: TGTGCCAGCAGCCCCTTGGACAGGGGGAAGGGCTACACCTTC; cdr3_aa: CASSPLDRGKGYTF
cdr3_length: 13; clone_size: -; j_call: TRBJ1-1; d_call: -; v_call: TRBV11-2; cdr3_nt: TGTGCCAGCAGCCCGGAGAGGAACACTGAAGCTTTCTTT; cdr3_aa: CASSPERNTEAFF
cdr3_length: 14; clone_size: once; j_call: TRBJ2-5; d_call: -; v_call: TRBV5-6; cdr3_nt: TGTGCCAGCAGCGGGGGCCGGGGGCGAGAGACCCAGTACTTC; cdr3_aa: CASSGGRGRETQYF
cdr3_length: 16; clone_size: -; j_call: TRBJ1-1; d_call: -; v_call: TRBV5-6; cdr3_nt: TGTGCCAGCAGCTCCGGGGCAGGGCGAAGGGACACTGAAGCTTTCTTT; cdr3_aa: CASSSGAGRRDTEAFF
cdr3_length: 14; clone_size: once; j_call: TRBJ1-1; d_call: -; v_call: TRBV5-1; cdr3_nt: TGCGCCAGCAGCTTCGGGACGGGGAACACTGAAGCTTTCTTT; cdr3_aa: CASSFGTGNTEAFF
cdr3_length: 12; clone_size: -; j_call: TRBJ2-3; d_call: -; v_call: TRBV6-1; cdr3_nt: TGTGCCACCTGGGACAGCACAGATACGCAGTATTTT; cdr3_aa: CATWDSTDTQYF
cdr3_length: 13; clone_size: -; j_call: TRBJ1-3; d_call: -; v_call: TRBV19; cdr3_nt: TGTGCCAGTGGGACTTACTCTGGAAACACCATATATTTT; cdr3_aa: CASGTYSGNTIYF
cdr3_length: 14; clone_size: -; j_call: TRBJ1-4; d_call: -; v_call: TRBV7-2; cdr3_nt: TGTGCCAGCAGCGCAGGGGCGGCTAATGAAAAACTGTTTTTT; cdr3_aa: CASSAGAANEKLFF
cdr3_length: 12; clone_size: -; j_call: TRBJ1-4; d_call: -; v_call: TRBV6-6; cdr3_nt: TGTGCCAGCAGCCAAGGGGCGGAAAAACTGTTTTTT; cdr3_aa: CASSQGAEKLFF
cdr3_length: 15; clone_size: -; j_call: TRBJ1-6; d_call: -; v_call: TRBV27; cdr3_nt: TGTGCCAGCCAAACTTGGACGAGTCGGGATTCACCCCTCCACTTT; cdr3_aa: CASQTWTSRDSPLHF
cdr3_length: 14; clone_size: -; j_call: TRBJ2-7; d_call: -; v_call: TRBV7-2; cdr3_nt: TGTGCCAGCAGCTTGGACAGCCTATCCTACGAGCAGTACTTC; cdr3_aa: CASSLDSLSYEQYF
cdr3_length: 14; clone_size: -; j_call: TRBJ1-2; d_call: -; v_call: TRBV28; cdr3_nt: TGTGCCAGCAGCCCCCAGGGTCTTCTCTATGGCTACACCTTC; cdr3_aa: CASSPQGLLYGYTF
cdr3_length: 12; clone_size: -; j_call: TRBJ1-5; d_call: -; v_call: TRBV6-1; cdr3_nt: TGTGCCAGCAGACAGAGCAATCAGCCCCAGCATTTT; cdr3_aa: CASRQSNQPQHF
cdr3_length: 15; clone_size: -; j_call: TRBJ1-2; d_call: TRBD1; v_call: TRBV7-2; cdr3_nt: TGTGCCAGCAGCGTAACCGGGACAGGGGACTATGGCTACACCTTC; cdr3_aa: CASSVTGTGDYGYTF
cdr3_length: 15; clone_size: -; j_call: TRBJ1-6; d_call: TRBD1; v_call: TRBV28; cdr3_nt: TGTGCCAGCAGTCCCTGGACAGGGCAAGCGGCACCCCTCCACTTT; cdr3_aa: CASSPWTGQAAPLHF
cdr3_length: 14; clone_size: -; j_call: TRBJ2-3; d_call: -; v_call: TRBV15; cdr3_nt: TGTGCCACCCGTGGGAGTGGGTTGAAAGATACGCAGTATTTT; cdr3_aa: CATRGSGLKDTQYF
cdr3_length: 14; clone_size: -; j_call: TRBJ2-6; d_call: -; v_call: TRBV19; cdr3_nt: TGTGCCACCAAAGACTTGTCTGGGGCCAACGTCCTGACTTTC; cdr3_aa: CATKDLSGANVLTF
cdr3_length: 12; clone_size: few; j_call: TRBJ2-7; d_call: -; v_call: TRBV7-9; cdr3_nt: TGTGCCACCGCAGGTGACACCTACGAGCAGTACTTC; cdr3_aa: CATAGDTYEQYF
cdr3_length: 14; clone_size: once; j_call: TRBJ1-5; d_call: -; v_call: TRBV2; cdr3_nt: TGTGCCAGCAAGCTTGGACAGCTCAATCAGCCCCAGCATTTT; cdr3_aa: CASKLGQLNQPQHF